This T cell receptor beta chain was identified during a study of T cell changes during pregnancy in multiple sclerosis. Only in-frame clones appear in the TCRdb table, and some are missing; sequencing was by immunoSEQ multiplex PCR. The sample shows 85,000 to 100,000 clones, about 92% of them seen only once. Germline CDR1 reads SGDLS; CDR2 reads YYNGEE. V dropped 0 bases and J dropped 3; count of bases not matched to a gene: 4. The length of the CDR3 is 15 residues. Sequencing used peripheral blood, obtained in the first trimester of pregnancy. The V gene is TRBV9, the J gene TRBJ2-3; 7 nucleotides align to TRBD2. The source is a female donor with multiple sclerosis, enrolled in a pregnancy study. This CDR3 is CASSVGLADTDTQYF. The CDR3 region has the DNA TGTGCCAGCAGCGTAGGGCTAGCGGATACAGATACGCAGTATTTT.